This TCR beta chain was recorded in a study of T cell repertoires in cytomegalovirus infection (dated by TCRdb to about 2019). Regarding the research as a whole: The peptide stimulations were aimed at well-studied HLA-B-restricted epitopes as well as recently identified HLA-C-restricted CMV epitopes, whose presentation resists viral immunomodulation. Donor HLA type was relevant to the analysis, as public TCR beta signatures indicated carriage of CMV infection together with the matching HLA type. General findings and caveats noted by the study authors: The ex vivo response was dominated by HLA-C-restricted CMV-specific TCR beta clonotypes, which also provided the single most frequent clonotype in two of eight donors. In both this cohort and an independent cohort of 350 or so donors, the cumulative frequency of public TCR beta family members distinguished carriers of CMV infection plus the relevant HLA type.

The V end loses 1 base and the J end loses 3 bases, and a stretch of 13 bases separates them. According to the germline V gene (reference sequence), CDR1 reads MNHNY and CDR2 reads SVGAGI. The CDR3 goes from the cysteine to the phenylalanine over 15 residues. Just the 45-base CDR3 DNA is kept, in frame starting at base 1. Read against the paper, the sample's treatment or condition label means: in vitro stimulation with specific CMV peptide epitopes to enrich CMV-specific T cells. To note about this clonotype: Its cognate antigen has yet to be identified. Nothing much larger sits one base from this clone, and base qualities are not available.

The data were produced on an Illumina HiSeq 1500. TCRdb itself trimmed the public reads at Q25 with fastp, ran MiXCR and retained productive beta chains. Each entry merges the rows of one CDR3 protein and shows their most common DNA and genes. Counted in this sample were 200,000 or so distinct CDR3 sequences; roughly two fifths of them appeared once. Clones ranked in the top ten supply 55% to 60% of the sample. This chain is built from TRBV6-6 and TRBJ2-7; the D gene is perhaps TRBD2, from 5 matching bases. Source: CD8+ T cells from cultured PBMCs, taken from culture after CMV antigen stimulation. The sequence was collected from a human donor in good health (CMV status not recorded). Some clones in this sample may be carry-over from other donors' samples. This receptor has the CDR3 CASSYFGGVGYEQYF. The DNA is TGTGCCAGCAGTTACTTCGGAGGAGTCGGCTACGAGCAGTACTTC.